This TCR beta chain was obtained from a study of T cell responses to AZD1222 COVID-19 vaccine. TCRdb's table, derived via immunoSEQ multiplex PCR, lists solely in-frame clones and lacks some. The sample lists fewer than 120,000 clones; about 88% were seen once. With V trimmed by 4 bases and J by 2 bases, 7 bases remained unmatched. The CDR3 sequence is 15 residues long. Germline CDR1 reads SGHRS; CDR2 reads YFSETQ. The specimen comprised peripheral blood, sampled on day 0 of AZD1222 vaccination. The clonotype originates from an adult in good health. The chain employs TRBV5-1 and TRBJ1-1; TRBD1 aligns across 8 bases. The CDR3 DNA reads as TGCGCCAGCAGCCCCTTTGGACAGGGAAACACTGAAGCTTTCTTT. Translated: CASSPFGQGNTEAFF.